The sequence of this T cell receptor beta chain was determined in a study of blood T cell repertoires in COVID-19. Study details: T cells, B-cell-depleted T cells, or PBMCs provided the cDNA or gDNA that served as material.

Authors' data handling: Researchers report that nucleated cell counts were estimated from reference gene primer amplification. Assay: immunoSEQ multiplex PCR; the TCRdb copy retains only in-frame clones and omits some. Clone size and the V and J calls come from that table; the DNA yielded D and trimming. The table records more than 85,000 clones, approximately 84% of them present only once. Per germline, CDR1 SGHRS and CDR2 YFSETQ. The CDR3 length is 13 residues. Trimming cost V 2 bases and J 8 bases; bases outside gene matches: 3. The sample comprised peripheral blood. The receptor was derived from a man in his 70s with acute or convalescent COVID-19. The V and J genes are TRBV5-1 and TRBJ1-4; 7 bases fit TRBD1. The CDR3 region has the DNA TGCGCCAGCAGCTTAGGGACAGAAGAAAAACTGTTTTTT. Encoded protein: CASSLGTEEKLFF.